The clone carrying this T cell receptor (beta chain) showed up many times. What it binds is not known. The V end lost 0 bases, the J end lost 5 bases, and 7 bases lay between the germline ends. Germline V CDR1 and CDR2: DFQATT, SNEGSKA (reference sequence). CDR3 length: 12 residues. The authors ran a second PCR of about 6 to 11 cycles using a sample-barcoded 5' primer and a J-beta primer mix. Each CDR3 protein gets one entry after TCRdb re-called the 5' RACE reads with MiXCR. The sample lists 700,000 to 850,000 distinct CDR3 sequences, 36% seen once, with 10% to 15% in the top ten. The data belong to a study of blood T cells in healthy people across ages. Study summary: With template switching, about one barcoded beta molecule was captured per two T cells. The study's findings and limits: Higher diversity, along with more naive CD4+ cells, distinguished long-lived donors from aged donors.

This chain uses TRBV20-1 with TRBJ2-5; D gene ambiguous. The source of this sequence is a young man in good health. Sample: blood. For the CDR3, the DNA is TGCAGTGCTAGAGACGCCGCCGAGACCCAGTACTTC. Its protein is CSARDAAETQYF.